This is a list of T cell receptor beta chains from one sample in a study of cytomegalovirus exposure and HLA in healthy donors. Sequencing used immunoSEQ multiplex PCR; TCRdb keeps in-frame clones, though not all of them. Of more than 80,000 clones in the sample, around 85% were seen once. Sequenced sample: PBMCs. These receptors came from a girl aged 2-10 years in good health and CMV-seropositive. Both conserved end residues are part of each CDR3. Fields, in order: clone size, CDR3 length, V gene, CDR3 protein. Some rows have no size entry. The others give once, few or many, or a class for an expanded clone.

>.|15|TRBV15
CATSREAGPAYEQYF
>.|17|TRBV7-8
CASSKGLAESSYNEQFF
>.|11|TRBV28
CASSSQGGYTF
>.|15|TRBV7-9
CASSPPGVSNQPQHF
>.|16|TRBV5-6
CASSRTSGSTTDTQYF
>.|12|TRBV28
CASSRGLNTIYF
>.|16|TRBV9
CASSSASGRKWETQYF
>.|15|TRBV5-6
CASSFLAGTLGEQFF
>.|13|TRBV16
CASSQRGNYGYTF
>.|15|TRBV11-3
CASSHKVSGNQPQHF
>.|15|TRBV10-1
CASSEGTALQETQYF
>.|15|TRBV27
CASSPSKPLNYGYTF
>.|16|TRBV5-4
CASSFQGASVPYGYTF
>.|16|TRBV7-7
CASSSSTSGQKETQYF
>.|14|TRBV7-2
CASSQQANTGELFF
>.|13|TRBV30
CAWSGAVQETQYF
>.|15|TRBV4-3
CASSHGLGEYNEQFF
>.|14|TRBV27
CASSRDFLAYEQYF
>few|16|TRBV4-3
CASSQRFGRGNTEAFF
>.|17|TRBV15
CATSRPPGGTYNYEQYF
>once|17|TRBV4-3
CASSQSPGGGPNYGYTF
>.|13|TRBV29-1
CSVVGATGEPQHF
>.|13|TRBV6-6
CASSYSGGSEQYF
>.|14|TRBV10-1
CASSDGGTNTEQFF
>.|13|TRBV29-1
CSVDTARHLGYTF
>.|16|TRBV5-1
CASRDLAGGSYNEQFF
>medium-sized|15|TRBV7-3
CASSLNPRGATEAFF
>.|15|TRBV11-2
CASSYVADLQETQYF
>.|15|TRBV10-3
CAISDKPLDTDTQYF
>.|13|TRBV30
CAWDRKPDTEAFF